A single T cell receptor beta chain is shown here with its context. Its antigen remains unidentified. The data stem from a study of cytomegalovirus exposure and HLA in healthy donors. The study, taken as a whole, reports: Association of a missense DCLRE1C variant with TCR beta V- and J-gene trimming was reported in a later analysis. Information on immune exposure was restricted to one variable (CMV serostatus).

13 Jbeta primers and 60 Vbeta primers were used for the PCR. This table comes from immunoSEQ multiplex PCR, and its TCRdb copy is limited to in-frame clones, with some not included. The data show tens of thousands of clones, almost 80% seen once. The ends were cut back, 1 base at V and 0 bases at J, with 11 bases in the middle. Per germline, CDR1 SGHTS and CDR2 YDEGEE. The CDR3 is made up of 16 amino acids. There were likely unrecorded immune exposures, though donors were nominally healthy when sampled. The clonotype originates from a female donor in good health and CMV-seronegative. Sequencing was done on a sample of PBMCs. V gene TRBV5-8 combines with J gene TRBJ1-3; D is ambiguous. The CDR3 loop reads CASSLSRWSSGNTIYF. The CDR3 coding sequence is TGTGCCAGCAGCTTGAGTCGATGGAGCTCTGGAAACACCATATATTTT.